The 20 T cell receptor beta chains below all came from one sample that was sequenced in a study of cytomegalovirus exposure and HLA in healthy donors. The PCR had 60 Vbeta and 13 Jbeta primers. Profiled with immunoSEQ multiplex PCR; TCRdb holds only in-frame clones, not every one. The sample lists under 200,000 clones, 60% to 80% occurring once. Sequenced input: PBMCs. Receptors were obtained from a man aged 55-75 years in good health and CMV-seronegative.

The V and J genes are TRBV4-2 and TRBJ1-2; 8 bases are a match to TRBD1. Germline trimming cut 1 base from V and 9 bases from J; bases unmatched to any gene: 7. The CDR3 sequence is 14 residues long. The V gene's germline CDR1 is LGHNA and CDR2 YNFKEQ. This chain's CDR3 is CASSQAGQAGSYTF. CDR3 DNA: TGTGCCAGCAGCCAAGCGGGACAGGCTGGTAGCTACACCTTC.

This clone appeared a few times. The CDR3 nucleotides read TGTGCCAGCAGCTTGGACACCTATGGCTACACCTTC. This translates into CASSLDTYGYTF. The V gene is TRBV5-5, the J gene TRBJ1-2; no clear D. This CDR3 is 12 amino acids long. Trimming left V 0 bases short and J 4 bases short, with 4 bases between. CDR1 and CDR2 from the germline V gene are SGHKS and YYEKEE (reference sequence).

This clone was counted a few times. The chain is built from TRBV29-1 and TRBJ2-7; 8 bases fit TRBD1. V lost 3 bases to trimming and J lost 6 bases; unmatched junction nucleotides: 7. CDR3 length: 13 amino acids. Looked up from germline, CDR1 is SQVTM and CDR2 is ANQGSEA. CDR3 DNA sequence: TGCAGCGTTGATCGAACAGGGGGTGGCGAGCAGTACTTC. This encodes CSVDRTGGGEQYF.

V usage is TRBV10-2 and J usage is TRBJ1-5, with D unclear. CDR3 size: 14 residues. V gave up 6 bases and J gave up 3 bases, with 12 bases separating them. Per the germline V gene, CDR1 is WSHSY and CDR2 is SAAADI. DNA of the CDR3: TGCGCCAGCAGGGCCCCGGGTTCCAATCAGCCCCAGCATTTT. Encoded protein: CASRAPGSNQPQHF.

This clone was seen more than once but under ten times. The chain couples TRBV6-1 to TRBJ2-1; 7 bases line up with TRBD2. Trimming at V came to 4 bases and at J to 0 bases, leaving 6 bases not matched to a gene. Germline values: CDR1 MNHNS, CDR2 SASEGT. The CDR3 runs 16 residues. CDR3 nucleotide sequence: TGTGCCAGCAGTGCAAGGGACTACCCCTCCTACAATGAGCAGTTCTTC. Protein: CASSARDYPSYNEQFF.

The count of this clone is one. The chain is built from TRBV5-4 and TRBJ2-1, with D possibly matching TRBD2 (6 bases). CDR3 length: 15 amino acids. V was cut by 5 bases and J by 0 bases, with 12 bases left in between. Germline V gives CDR1 SGHNT, CDR2 YYREEE (reference sequence). The CDR3 nucleotides are TGTGCCAGCAGGCCGGAGGGAAGCTCCTACAATGAGCAGTTCTTC. Its protein is CASRPEGSSYNEQFF.

A single count supports this clone. V and J are TRBV10-2 and TRBJ1-1, with D tentatively TRBD1 (5 bases). This CDR3 spans 15 amino acids. Looked up from germline, CDR1 is WSHSY and CDR2 is SAAADI. V dropped 2 bases and J dropped 4 bases, with 14 bases sitting between them. CDR3 sequence: CASSERSGGFTEAFF. The CDR3 DNA is TGCGCCAGCAGTGAGCGAAGCGGGGGGTTCACTGAAGCTTTCTTT.

The CDR3 coding sequence is TGTGCCAGCAGCTTGGGGACAGGGTCTTCCTACGAGCAGTACTTC. Residues: CASSLGTGSSYEQYF. The chain has TRBV5-4 and TRBJ2-5, with 8 bases that match TRBD1. The J call may be in error: the DNA end matches TRBJ2-7 better. CDR3 size: 15 residues. CDR1 SGHNT and CDR2 YYREEE come from the germline V gene (reference sequence).

V gene TRBV5-1 combines with J gene TRBJ2-7, with D uncertain. The CDR3 covers 13 residues. The germline V gene has CDR1 SGHRS and CDR2 YFSETQ. Trimming stripped 0 bases from V and 3 bases from J, with 7 bases between. CDR3 nucleotide sequence: TGCGCCAGCAGCTTGGCCCCCAACTACGAGCAGTACTTC. Translating it yields CASSLAPNYEQYF.

The CDR3 sequence: CASSRGRGAGELFF. The CDR3 DNA reads as TGTGCCAGCAGCCGGGGGCGGGGGGCCGGGGAGCTGTTTTTT. The chain carries TRBV7-6 and TRBJ2-2, with 8 bases fitting TRBD2. CDR1 SGHVS and CDR2 FNYEAQ come from the germline V gene. Trimming cost V 5 bases and J 6 bases; bases outside gene matches: 5. The CDR3 is 14 residues long. The full variable domain, its missing parts supplied by reference TRBV7-6 and TRBJ2-2, is GAGVSQSPRYKVTKRGQDVALRCDPISGHVSLYWYRQALGQGPEFLTYFNYEAQQDKSGLPNDRFSAERPEGSISTLTIQRTEQRDSAMYRCASSRGRGAGELFFGEGSRLTVL.

Only one count was recorded for this clone. The CDR3 DNA is TGTGCCAGCAGCGTAGGTTTTAGCGGGATTAATGAGCAGTACTTC. Translating gives CASSVGFSGINEQYF. J is TRBJ2-7 and V is TRBV9, with 8 bases lining up with TRBD2. This CDR3 comprises 15 residues. J lost 7 bases, V lost 0 bases, and 9 bases had no gene match. Germline lookup yields CDR1 SGDLS and CDR2 YYNGEE.

This clone was counted a few times. This sequence joins TRBV19 and TRBJ2-1, with D perhaps TRBD2 (6 bases). The V gene lost 5 bases and the J gene lost 7 bases, with 21 bases spanning the gap. The CDR3 has 16 amino acids. The germline V gene has CDR1 LNHDA and CDR2 SQIVND (reference sequence). In DNA, the CDR3 is TGTGCCAGTAGTGCTCTGGGGCGGGGAGTGCGGAATGAGCAGTTCTTC. Protein: CASSALGRGVRNEQFF.

V gene TRBV10-3 combines with J gene TRBJ1-1; TRBD1 aligns across 10 bases. With 6 bases clipped from V and 5 bases from J, the junction kept 9 bases outside the gene matches. Germline CDR1 and CDR2: ENHRY and SYGVKD. The CDR3 spans 15 residues. The CDR3 nucleotides are TGTGCCATCAGCGGACAGGGGGTCGGCGAAACTGAAGCTTTCTTT. The encoded protein is CAISGQGVGETEAFF.

This clone was recorded a few times. The chain combines TRBV7-3 with TRBJ2-2, with 7 nucleotides matching TRBD1. The ends lost 5 bases at V and 3 bases at J; junction bases unmatched: 6. Germline V gene lookup returns CDR1 SGHTA and CDR2 FQGTGA. This CDR3 has 15 residues. CDR3 bases: TGTGCCAGCAGCACAACAGGGGCGGACACCGGGGAGCTGTTTTTT. It encodes CASSTTGADTGELFF. The variable domain in full, completed from reference TRBV7-3 and TRBJ2-2, reads GAGVSQTPSNKVTEKGKYVELRCDPISGHTALYWYRQSLGQGPEFLIYFQGTGAADDSGLPNDRFFAVRPEGSVSTLKIQRTERGDSAVYLCASSTTGADTGELFFGEGSRLTVL.

The chain links TRBV29-1 to TRBJ2-7; TRBD1 agrees at 12 bases. Trimming cost V 7 bases and J 2 bases; bases outside gene matches: 3. Germline V gives CDR1 SQVTM, CDR2 ANQGSEA. This CDR3 has 13 amino acids. In DNA, the CDR3 is TGCAGCGCCGGGACAGGGGGCGCCTACGAGCAGTACTTC. Its translation is CSAGTGGAYEQYF.

The chain couples TRBV5-1 to TRBJ1-4, with 9 bases lining up with TRBD1. Germline CDR1 SGHRS, CDR2 YFSETQ. V lost 3 bases, J lost 3 bases, and 6 bases stayed unmatched. The CDR3 extends over 16 amino acids. The CDR3 DNA reads as TGCGCCAGCAGCTCGGGACAGGGCGCGGCTAATGAAAAACTGTTTTTT. This codes for CASSSGQGAANEKLFF.

The CDR3 DNA reads as TGTGCCAGCAGTCCGGAAGCGGGAGCCACCGGGGAGCTGTTTTTT. It translates to CASSPEAGATGELFF. This chain joins TRBV6-4 and TRBJ2-2; TRBD2 agrees at 8 bases. J was trimmed by 4 bases and V by 5 bases; bases with no gene match: 6. This CDR3 region has 15 residues. The V gene's germline CDR1 is MRHNA and CDR2 SNTAGT.

V usage is TRBV19 and J usage is TRBJ1-5, with 7 bases that match TRBD1. The V gene's germline CDR1 is LNHDA and CDR2 SQIVND (reference sequence). The length of the CDR3 is 16 residues. V shed 6 bases, J shed 6 bases, and the junction held 14 bases outside the gene matches. The CDR3, as DNA: TGTGCCAGTAGCCCCCCCCGACAGGGTATTTTTCAGCCCCAGCATTTT. Translated: CASSPPRQGIFQPQHF.

V and J are TRBV11-2 and TRBJ2-3; no firm D call. Trimming took off 5 bases at V and 4 bases at J, with 16 bases between the two ends. Germline CDR1 SGHAT, CDR2 FQNNGV. This CDR3 comprises 15 residues. As DNA, the CDR3 is TGTGCCAGCAGCCTTACCCCGGTCTCCTCAGATACGCAGTATTTT. It translates to CASSLTPVSSDTQYF.

The chain links TRBV29-1 to TRBJ2-7; the D gene is possibly TRBD1 (6 bases). Germline values: CDR1 SQVTM, CDR2 ANQGSEA. Trimming cost V 6 bases and J 4 bases, with 10 bases left between them. This CDR3 contains 11 residues. CDR3 nucleotide sequence: TGCAGCGTGGTGACAGGATACGAGCAGTACTTC. It is translated as CSVVTGYEQYF.